The 15 T cell receptor beta chains given below trace back to one sample, sequenced in a study of blood T cell repertoires in COVID-19. Clones were read by immunoSEQ multiplex PCR, and TCRdb kept only the in-frame ones, dropping some. The profile shows some 180,000 clones, around 90% of them singletons. Sequencing was performed on peripheral blood. Receptors originate from a man aged 45-65 years with acute or convalescent COVID-19.

The chain joins TRBV3-1 (or the pseudogene TRBV3-2) to TRBJ2-7, with TRBD2 identical over 7 bases. This CDR3 is 16 amino acids long. Germline V gives CDR1 LGHDT, CDR2 YNNKEL (reference sequence). The ends lost 0 bases at V and 3 bases at J; junction bases unmatched: 8. The CDR3 spells CASSQDELAPFYEQYF. CDR3 coding DNA: TGTGCCAGCAGCCAAGACGAACTAGCGCCATTCTACGAGCAGTACTTC.

V is TRBV29-1 and J is TRBJ2-1; D is undetermined. Trimming pared 7 bases from V and 4 bases from J, leaving 11 bases between. CDR1 is SQVTM and CDR2 is ANQGSEA in the germline V gene. The CDR3 length is 12 residues. CDR3 residues: CSASTAYNEQFF. CDR3 nucleotides: TGCAGCGCGTCAACAGCATACAATGAGCAGTTCTTC.

The gene calls are TRBV10-3 and TRBJ2-7, with TRBD2 matching 12 bases. The V gene end was trimmed by 6 bases and the J gene end by 3 bases; junction bases not matched to a gene: 3. The CDR3 is 14 residues long. Germline CDR1 and CDR2: ENHRY and SYGVKD. CDR3 amino acids: CAIRGLAGDYEQYF. The CDR3 region has the DNA TGTGCCATCAGGGGACTAGCGGGCGACTACGAGCAGTACTTC.

The V and J genes are TRBV11-2 and TRBJ2-3; 7 bases align to TRBD2. CDR1 and CDR2 (germline): SGHAT, FQNNGV. The CDR3 loop spans 16 amino acids. V was pared by 5 bases and J by 0 bases, with 8 bases of the junction left unmatched. The CDR3 sequence: CASSPLIGGSTDTQYF. The CDR3 coding sequence is TGTGCCAGCAGCCCACTTATCGGGGGGAGCACAGATACGCAGTATTTT.

This rearrangement joins TRBV15 to TRBJ2-4; tentative D call: TRBD2 (5 bases). V lost 3 bases to trimming and J lost 5 bases, with 11 bases between them. Germline CDR1 LNHNV, CDR2 YYDKDF (reference sequence). This CDR3 comprises 14 residues. The CDR3 DNA sequence: TGTGCCACCAGCAGGGGCGGGTCCCAAAACATTCAGTACTTC. Its protein is CATSRGGSQNIQYF.

V is TRBV5-1 and J is TRBJ2-3, with D possibly TRBD1 on 6 matching bases. Germline V gene sequence: CDR1 SGHRS, CDR2 YFSETQ. Between the trimmed V and J ends, which lost 0 bases and 3 bases, there was a span of 8 bases. This CDR3 has 14 amino acids. The CDR3 nucleotides are TGCGCCAGCAGCTTGGGCAGGGGTACAGATACGCAGTATTTT. Protein: CASSLGRGTDTQYF.

V and J are TRBV10-1 and TRBJ2-1; 8 bases agree with TRBD1. Trimming at V came to 6 bases and at J to 4 bases, leaving 11 bases not matched to a gene. The germline V gene encodes CDR1 WNHNN and CDR2 SYGVQD (reference sequence). The CDR3 extends over 16 amino acids. This chain's CDR3 is CASRILGDRGYNEQFF. DNA of the CDR3: TGCGCCAGCAGGATTCTGGGAGACAGGGGATACAATGAGCAGTTCTTC.

This clone was detected once. V usage is TRBV28 and J usage is TRBJ1-4; 8 nucleotides match TRBD1. This CDR3 has 17 amino acids. V lost 5 bases to trimming and J lost 0 bases; unmatched junction nucleotides: 8. Germline CDR1 is MDHEN and CDR2 is SYDVKM. The CDR3 DNA sequence: TGTGCCAGCAGTGGATTGGACAGGGCTGCAACTAATGAAAAACTGTTTTTT. Its translation is CASSGLDRAATNEKLFF.

V is TRBV5-1 and J is TRBJ1-1; 7 bases are shared with TRBD1. CDR3 length: 14 amino acids. V shed 2 bases, J shed 2 bases, and the junction held 3 bases outside the gene matches. Germline values: CDR1 SGHRS, CDR2 YFSETQ. CDR3 DNA sequence: TGCGCCAGCAGCTTAAGACAGGGAAACACTGAAGCTTTCTTT. It yields the protein CASSLRQGNTEAFF.

The chain recombines TRBV12-5 with TRBJ2-3; 7 nucleotides align to TRBD1. CDR1 is LGHNT, CDR2 FRNRAP, per germline. J gave up 0 bases and V 7 bases, and 4 bases lay outside the gene matches. CDR3 length: 14 residues. CDR3 nucleotide sequence: TGTGCTAGTGCGGACAGGCACAGCACAGATACGCAGTATTTT. It encodes CASADRHSTDTQYF. The whole variable domain, filled in from reference TRBV12-5 and TRBJ2-3, reads DARVTQTPRHKVTEMGQEVTMRCQPILGHNTVFWYRQTMMQGLELLAYFRNRAPLDDSGMPKDRFSAEMPDATLATLKIQPSEPRDSAVYFCASADRHSTDTQYFGPGTRLTVL.

V gene TRBV6-2 or TRBV6-3 combines with J gene TRBJ2-6; 10 bases are shared with TRBD1. The CDR3 runs to 17 residues. V was clipped by 2 bases and J by 1 base; unmatched bases: 2. The germline V gene has CDR1 MNHEY and CDR2 SVGEGT. CDR3 sequence reads: CASSYGTGASGANVLTF. As DNA, the CDR3 is TGTGCCAGCAGTTACGGGACAGGGGCATCTGGGGCCAACGTCCTGACTTTC.

The V call is TRBV4-3, the J call TRBJ1-2; 8 bases agree with TRBD1. V trimming: 4 bases; J trimming: 4 bases; junction bases outside the gene matches: 5. In germline, CDR1 is LGHNA, CDR2 YSLEER. CDR3 length: 14 residues. CDR3 region: CASSPDRVLYGYTF. In nucleotides, the CDR3 is TGCGCCAGCAGCCCGGACAGGGTCCTCTATGGCTACACCTTC.

The chain carries TRBV9 and TRBJ2-3; D call uncertain. This CDR3 is built from 13 residues. The germline V gene encodes CDR1 SGDLS and CDR2 YYNGEE. V was shortened by 0 bases and J by 8 bases, with 10 bases between the two germline ends. The CDR3 DNA reads as TGTGCCAGCAGCGTAGACGCCGCAGGTACGCAGTATTTT. Translation gives CASSVDAAGTQYF.

This clone is a singleton in its sample. This sequence joins TRBV11-2 and TRBJ2-7; D is uncertain. Germline CDR1 and CDR2: SGHAT and FQNNGV. The CDR3 runs 16 residues. V lost 5 bases and J 0 bases, leaving 17 bases between the germline ends. CDR3 sequence reads: CASSHGPHSVSYEQYF. For the CDR3, the DNA is TGTGCCAGCAGCCATGGGCCACATTCGGTCTCCTACGAGCAGTACTTC.

The CDR3 DNA follows: TGCGCCAGCAGTTCGGGACAGGGGCTCTTCTACGAGCAGTACGTC. Translated, it gives CASSSGQGLFYEQYV. The rearrangement links TRBV23-1 to TRBJ2-7; 10 bases fit TRBD1. TRBV23-1 is sorted into the ORF group, with uncertain function. V was pared by 5 bases and J by 3 bases, with 7 bases of the junction left unmatched. CDR3 length equals 15 residues.